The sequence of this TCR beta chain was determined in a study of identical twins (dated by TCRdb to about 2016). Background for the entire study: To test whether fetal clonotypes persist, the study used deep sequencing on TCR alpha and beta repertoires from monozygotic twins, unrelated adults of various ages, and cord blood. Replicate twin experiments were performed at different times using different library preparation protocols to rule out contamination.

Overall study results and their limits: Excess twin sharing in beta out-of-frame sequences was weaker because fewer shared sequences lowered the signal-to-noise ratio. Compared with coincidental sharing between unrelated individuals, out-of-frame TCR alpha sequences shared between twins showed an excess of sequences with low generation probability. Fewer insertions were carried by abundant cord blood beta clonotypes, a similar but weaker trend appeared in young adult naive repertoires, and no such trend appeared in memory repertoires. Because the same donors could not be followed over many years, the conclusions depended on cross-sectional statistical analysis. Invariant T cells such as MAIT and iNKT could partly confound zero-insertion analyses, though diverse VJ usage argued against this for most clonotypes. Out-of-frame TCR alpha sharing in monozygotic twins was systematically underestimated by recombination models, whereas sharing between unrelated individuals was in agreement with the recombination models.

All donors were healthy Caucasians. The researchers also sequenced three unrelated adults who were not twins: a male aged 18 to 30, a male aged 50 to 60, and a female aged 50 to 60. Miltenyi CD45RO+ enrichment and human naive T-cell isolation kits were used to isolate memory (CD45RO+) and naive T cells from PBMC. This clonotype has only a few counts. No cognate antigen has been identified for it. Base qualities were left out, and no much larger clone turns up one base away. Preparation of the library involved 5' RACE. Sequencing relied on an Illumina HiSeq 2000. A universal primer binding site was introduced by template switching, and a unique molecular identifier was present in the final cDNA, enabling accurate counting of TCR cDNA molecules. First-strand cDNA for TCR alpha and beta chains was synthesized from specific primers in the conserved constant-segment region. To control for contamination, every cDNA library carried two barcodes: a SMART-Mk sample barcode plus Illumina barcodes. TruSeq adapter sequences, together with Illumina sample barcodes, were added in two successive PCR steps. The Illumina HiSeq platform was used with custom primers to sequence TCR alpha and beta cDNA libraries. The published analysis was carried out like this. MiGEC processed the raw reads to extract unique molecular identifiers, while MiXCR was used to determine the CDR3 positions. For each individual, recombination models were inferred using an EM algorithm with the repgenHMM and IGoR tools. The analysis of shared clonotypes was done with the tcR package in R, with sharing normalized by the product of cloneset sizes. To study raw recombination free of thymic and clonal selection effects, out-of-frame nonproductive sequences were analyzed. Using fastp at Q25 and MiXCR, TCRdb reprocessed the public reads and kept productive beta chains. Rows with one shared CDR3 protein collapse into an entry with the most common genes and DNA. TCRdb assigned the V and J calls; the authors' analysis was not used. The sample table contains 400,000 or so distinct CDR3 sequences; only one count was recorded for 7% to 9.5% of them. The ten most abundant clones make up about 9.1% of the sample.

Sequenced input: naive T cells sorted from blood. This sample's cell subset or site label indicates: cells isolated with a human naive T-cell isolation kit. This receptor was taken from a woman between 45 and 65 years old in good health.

For the CDR3, the sequence is CASSLGTRIGYTF. The DNA sequence is as follows: TGTGCCAGCAGCTTGGGGACCCGAATAGGCTACACCTTC. In this chain, TRBV7-9 is recombined with TRBJ1-2; a tentative D call is TRBD1 (5 bases match). The CDR3 covers 13 residues, taking in both the cysteine and the phenylalanine. Only CDR3 DNA remains: 39 bases, in frame from the first base. Trimming removed 3 bases from V and 8 bases from J, leaving 13 bases between the germline ends. Taken from the germline V gene (reference sequence), the CDR1 and CDR2 loops are SEHNR and FQNEAQ. The variable domain in full, with residues beyond the CDR3 obtained from the reference TRBV7-9 and TRBJ1-2 genes, is DTGVSQNPRHKITKRGQNVTFRCDPISEHNRLYWYRQTLGQGPEFLTYFQNEAQLEKSRLLSDRFSAERPKGSFSTLEIQRTEQGDSAMYLCASSLGTRIGYTFGSGTRLTVV.